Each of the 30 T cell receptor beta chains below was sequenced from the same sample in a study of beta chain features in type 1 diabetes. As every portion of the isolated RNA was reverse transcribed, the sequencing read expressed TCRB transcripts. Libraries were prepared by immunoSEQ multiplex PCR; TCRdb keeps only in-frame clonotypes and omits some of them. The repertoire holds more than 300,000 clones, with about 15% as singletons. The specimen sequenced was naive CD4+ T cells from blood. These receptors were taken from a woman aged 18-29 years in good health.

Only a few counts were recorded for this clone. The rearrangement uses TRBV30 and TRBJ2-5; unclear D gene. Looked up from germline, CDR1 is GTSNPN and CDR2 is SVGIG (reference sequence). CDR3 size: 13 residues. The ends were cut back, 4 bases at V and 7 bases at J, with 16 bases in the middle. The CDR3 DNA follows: TGTGCCTGGACTAGGCGAAGGTTTGGGACCCAGTACTTC. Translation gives CAWTRRRFGTQYF.

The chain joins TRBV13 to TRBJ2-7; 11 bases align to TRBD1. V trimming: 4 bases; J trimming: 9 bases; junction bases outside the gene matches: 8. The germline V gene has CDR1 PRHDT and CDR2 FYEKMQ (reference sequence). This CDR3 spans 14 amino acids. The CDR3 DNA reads TGTGCCAGCAGCTCGTCCGGGACAGGGGGTAGGCAGTACTTC. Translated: CASSSSGTGGRQYF. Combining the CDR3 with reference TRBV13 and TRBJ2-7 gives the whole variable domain AAGVIQSPRHLIKEKRETATLKCYPIPRHDTVYWYQQGPGQDPQFLISFYEKMQSDKGSIPDRFSAQQFSDYHSELNMSSLELGDSALYFCASSSSGTGGRQYFGPGTRLTVT.

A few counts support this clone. CDR3 sequence: CASSQVTVLYNEQFF. CDR3 nucleotide sequence: TGCGCCAGCAGCCAAGTTACCGTCCTATACAATGAGCAGTTCTTC. The gene calls are TRBV4-1 and TRBJ2-1, with unresolved D. CDR1 is MGHRA, CDR2 YSYEKL, per germline. V was trimmed by 1 base and J by 4 bases, leaving 11 bases between them. The CDR3 sequence is 15 residues long.

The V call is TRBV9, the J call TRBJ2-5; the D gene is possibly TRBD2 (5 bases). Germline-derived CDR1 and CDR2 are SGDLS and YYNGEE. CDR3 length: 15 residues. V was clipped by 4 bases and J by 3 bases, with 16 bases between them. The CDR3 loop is CASSPLGDKKETQYF. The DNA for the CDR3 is TGTGCCAGCAGCCCCCTCGGGGATAAAAAAGAGACCCAGTACTTC.

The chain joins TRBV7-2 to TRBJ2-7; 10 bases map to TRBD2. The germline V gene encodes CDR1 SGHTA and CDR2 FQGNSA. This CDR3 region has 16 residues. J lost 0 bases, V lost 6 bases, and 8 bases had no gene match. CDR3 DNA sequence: TGTGCCAGCAGAGAAGCCGGGACTAGCGCCTCCTACGAGCAGTACTTC. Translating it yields CASREAGTSASYEQYF.

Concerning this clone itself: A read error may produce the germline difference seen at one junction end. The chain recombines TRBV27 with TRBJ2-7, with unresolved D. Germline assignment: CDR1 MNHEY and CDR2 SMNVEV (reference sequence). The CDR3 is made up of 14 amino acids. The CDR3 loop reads CASSGARSSYEHYF. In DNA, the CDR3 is TGTGCCAGCAGTGGCGCGAGGAGCTCCTACGAGCATTACTTC.

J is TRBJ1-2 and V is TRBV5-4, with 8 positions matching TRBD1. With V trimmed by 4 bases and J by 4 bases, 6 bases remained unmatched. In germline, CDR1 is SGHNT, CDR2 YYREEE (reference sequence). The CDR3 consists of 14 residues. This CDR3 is CASSTGGPSYGYTF. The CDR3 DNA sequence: TGTGCCAGCAGCACAGGGGGGCCAAGCTATGGCTACACCTTC.

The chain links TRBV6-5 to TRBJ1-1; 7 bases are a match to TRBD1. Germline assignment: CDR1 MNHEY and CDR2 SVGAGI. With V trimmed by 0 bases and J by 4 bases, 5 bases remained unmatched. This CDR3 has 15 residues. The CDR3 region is CASSYSGGVSTEAFF. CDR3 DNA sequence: TGTGCCAGCAGTTACTCAGGGGGCGTATCCACTGAAGCTTTCTTT.

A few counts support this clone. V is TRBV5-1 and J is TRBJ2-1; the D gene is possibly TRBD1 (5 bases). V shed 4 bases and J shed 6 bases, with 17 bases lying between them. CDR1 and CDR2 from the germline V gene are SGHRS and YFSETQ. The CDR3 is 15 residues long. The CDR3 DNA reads TGCGCCAGCAGCACTGGACATGGGATAGTCAATGAGCAGTTCTTC. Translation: CASSTGHGIVNEQFF.

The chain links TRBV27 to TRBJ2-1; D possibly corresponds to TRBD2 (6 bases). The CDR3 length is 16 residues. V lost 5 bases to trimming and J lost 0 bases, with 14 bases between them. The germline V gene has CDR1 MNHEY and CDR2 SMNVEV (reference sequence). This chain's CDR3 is CASSPKSGLSYNEQFF. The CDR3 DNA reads TGTGCCAGCAGTCCTAAAAGCGGGCTCTCCTACAATGAGCAGTTCTTC.

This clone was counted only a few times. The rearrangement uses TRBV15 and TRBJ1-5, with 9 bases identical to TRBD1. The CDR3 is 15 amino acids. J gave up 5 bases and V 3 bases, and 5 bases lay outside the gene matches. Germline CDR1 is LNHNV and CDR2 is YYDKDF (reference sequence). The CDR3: CATSSWGQGHQPQHF. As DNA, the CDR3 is TGTGCCACCAGCAGTTGGGGACAGGGTCATCAGCCCCAGCATTTT.

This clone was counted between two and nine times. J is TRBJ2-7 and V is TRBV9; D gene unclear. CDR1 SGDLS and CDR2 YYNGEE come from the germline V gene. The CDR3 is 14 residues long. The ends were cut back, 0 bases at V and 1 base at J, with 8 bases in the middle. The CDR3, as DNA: TGTGCCAGCAGCGTAGAGGCAGGATCCTACGAGCAGTACTTC. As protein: CASSVEAGSYEQYF.

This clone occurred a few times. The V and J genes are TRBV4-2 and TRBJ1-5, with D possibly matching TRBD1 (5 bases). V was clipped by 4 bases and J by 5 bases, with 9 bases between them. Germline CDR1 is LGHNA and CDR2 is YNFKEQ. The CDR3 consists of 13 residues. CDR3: CASSPQGDQPQHF. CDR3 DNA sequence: TGTGCCAGCAGCCCTCAAGGGGATCAGCCCCAGCATTTT.

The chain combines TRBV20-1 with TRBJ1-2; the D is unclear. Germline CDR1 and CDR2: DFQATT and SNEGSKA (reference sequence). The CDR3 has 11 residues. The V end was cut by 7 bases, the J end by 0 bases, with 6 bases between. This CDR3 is CSVIANYGYTF. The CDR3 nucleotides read TGCAGTGTGATAGCTAACTATGGCTACACCTTC.

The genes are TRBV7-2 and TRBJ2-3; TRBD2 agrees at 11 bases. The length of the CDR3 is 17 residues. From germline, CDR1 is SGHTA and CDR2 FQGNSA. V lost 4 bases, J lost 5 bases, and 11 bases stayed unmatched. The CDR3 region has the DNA TGTGCCAGCAGCTCTAGCGGGAGGCCTGTCCGGGTAGATACGCAGTATTTT. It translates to CASSSSGRPVRVDTQYF.

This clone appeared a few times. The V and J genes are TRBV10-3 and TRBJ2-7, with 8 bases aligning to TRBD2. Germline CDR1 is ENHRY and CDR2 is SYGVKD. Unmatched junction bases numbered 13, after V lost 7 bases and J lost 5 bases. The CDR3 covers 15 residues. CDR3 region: CAITLGGLGSNEQYF. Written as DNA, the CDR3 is TGTGCCATCACTTTGGGGGGACTAGGTTCGAACGAGCAGTACTTC.

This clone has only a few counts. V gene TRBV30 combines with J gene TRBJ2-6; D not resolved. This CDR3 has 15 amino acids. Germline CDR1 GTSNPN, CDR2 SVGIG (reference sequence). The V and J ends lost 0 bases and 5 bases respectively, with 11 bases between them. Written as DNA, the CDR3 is TGTGCCTGGAGTGTATTTTCTTTAAGGGCCAACGTCCTGACTTTC. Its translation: CAWSVFSLRANVLTF.

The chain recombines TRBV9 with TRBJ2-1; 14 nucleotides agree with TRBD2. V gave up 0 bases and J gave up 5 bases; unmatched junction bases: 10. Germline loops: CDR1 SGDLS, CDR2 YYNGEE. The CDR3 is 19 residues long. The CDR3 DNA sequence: TGTGCCAGCAGCGTAGAGGGACTAGCGGGAGATGTTACCCACAATGAGCAGTTCTTC. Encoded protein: CASSVEGLAGDVTHNEQFF.

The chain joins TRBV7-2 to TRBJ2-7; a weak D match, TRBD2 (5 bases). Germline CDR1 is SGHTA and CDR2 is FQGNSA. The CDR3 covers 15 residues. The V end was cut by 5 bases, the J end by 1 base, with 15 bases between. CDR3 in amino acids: CASSQAAGTSYEQYF. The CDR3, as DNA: TGTGCCAGCAGCCAGGCCGCGGGTACTTCCTACGAGCAGTACTTC.

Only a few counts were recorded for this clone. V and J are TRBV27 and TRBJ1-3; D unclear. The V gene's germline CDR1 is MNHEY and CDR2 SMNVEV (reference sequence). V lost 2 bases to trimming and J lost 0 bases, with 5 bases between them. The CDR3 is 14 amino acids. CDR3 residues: CASSLSNSGNTIYF. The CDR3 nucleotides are TGTGCCAGCAGTTTAAGCAACTCTGGAAACACCATATATTTT.

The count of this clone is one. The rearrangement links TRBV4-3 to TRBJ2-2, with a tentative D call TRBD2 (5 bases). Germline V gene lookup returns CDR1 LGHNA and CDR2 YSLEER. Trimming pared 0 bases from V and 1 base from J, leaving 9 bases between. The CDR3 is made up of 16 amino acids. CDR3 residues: CASSQDMRENTGELFF. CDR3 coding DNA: TGCGCCAGCAGCCAAGATATGAGGGAGAACACCGGGGAGCTGTTTTTT.

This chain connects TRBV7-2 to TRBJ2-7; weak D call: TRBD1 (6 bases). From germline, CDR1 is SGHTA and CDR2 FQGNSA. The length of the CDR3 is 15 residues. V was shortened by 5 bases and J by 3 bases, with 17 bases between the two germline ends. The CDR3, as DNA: TGTGCCAGCAGCACGGGGTTCGGACAGCACTACGAGCAGTACTTC. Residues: CASSTGFGQHYEQYF.

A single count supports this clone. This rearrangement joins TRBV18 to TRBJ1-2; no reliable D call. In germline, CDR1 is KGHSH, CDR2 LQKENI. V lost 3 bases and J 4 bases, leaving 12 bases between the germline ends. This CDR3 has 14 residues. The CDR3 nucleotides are TGTGCCAGCTCACCGGAGTCGACCTCCTATGGCTACACCTTC. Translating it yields CASSPESTSYGYTF.

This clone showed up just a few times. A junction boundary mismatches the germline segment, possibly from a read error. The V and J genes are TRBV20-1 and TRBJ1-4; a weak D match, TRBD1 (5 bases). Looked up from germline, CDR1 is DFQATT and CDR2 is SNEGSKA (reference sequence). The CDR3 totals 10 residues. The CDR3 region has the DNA TGCAGTGCTAGAGGAAGGACACCGCGATTT. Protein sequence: CSARGRTPRF.

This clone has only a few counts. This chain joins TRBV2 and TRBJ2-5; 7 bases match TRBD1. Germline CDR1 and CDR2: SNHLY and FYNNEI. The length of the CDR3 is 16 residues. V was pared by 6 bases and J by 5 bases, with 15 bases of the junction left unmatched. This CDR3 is CASSLFRQGSGETQYF. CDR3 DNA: TGTGCCAGCAGCCTCTTTCGACAGGGATCGGGTGAGACCCAGTACTTC.

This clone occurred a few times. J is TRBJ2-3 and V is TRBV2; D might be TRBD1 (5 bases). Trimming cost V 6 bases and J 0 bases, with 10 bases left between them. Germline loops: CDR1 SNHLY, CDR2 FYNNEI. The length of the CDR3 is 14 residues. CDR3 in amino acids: CASRDTQSTDTQYF. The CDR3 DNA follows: TGTGCCAGCAGGGACACCCAAAGCACAGATACGCAGTATTTT.

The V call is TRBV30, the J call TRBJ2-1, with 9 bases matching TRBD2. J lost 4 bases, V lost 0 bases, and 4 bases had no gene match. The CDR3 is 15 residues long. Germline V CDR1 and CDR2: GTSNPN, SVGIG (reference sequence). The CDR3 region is CAWSVAGGPYNEQFF. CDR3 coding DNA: TGTGCCTGGAGTGTGGCGGGAGGGCCTTACAATGAGCAGTTCTTC.

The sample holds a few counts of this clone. The CDR3 loop reads CASSLGLAGRTDTQYF. The CDR3 region has the DNA TGTGCCAGCAGCTTAGGGCTAGCGGGCCGCACAGATACGCAGTATTTT. The rearrangement links TRBV11-1 to TRBJ2-3; TRBD2 matches 8 bases. The CDR3 runs 16 residues. Losses at the gene ends were 1 base for V and 1 base for J; bases not matched to a gene: 4. Germline loops: CDR1 SGHAT, CDR2 FQDESV (reference sequence).

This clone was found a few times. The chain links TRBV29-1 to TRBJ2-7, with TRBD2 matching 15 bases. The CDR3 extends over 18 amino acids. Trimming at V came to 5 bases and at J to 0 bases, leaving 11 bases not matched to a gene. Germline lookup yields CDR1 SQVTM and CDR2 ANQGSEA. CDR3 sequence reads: CSVRSGTSGRISSYEQYF. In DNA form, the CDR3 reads TGCAGCGTTCGTTCGGGGACTAGCGGGAGGATATCCTCCTACGAGCAGTACTTC.

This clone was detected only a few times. CDR3 sequence reads: CASSTQRDSNEQFF. CDR3 coding DNA: TGTGCCAGTAGTACCCAGCGGGACTCCAATGAGCAGTTCTTC. The V and J genes are TRBV19 and TRBJ2-1; 7 positions match TRBD2. Germline CDR1 is LNHDA and CDR2 is SQIVND (reference sequence). V lost 4 bases to trimming and J lost 6 bases; unmatched junction nucleotides: 6. The CDR3 has 14 amino acids.